This T cell receptor (beta chain) was retrieved from a study of PD-L1 blockade in urothelial cancer. About the research overall: Blood was tested 3 weeks (second dose) and 6 weeks into treatment.

Generated by immunoSEQ multiplex PCR, the TCRdb table keeps only in-frame clones and is missing some. The sample yields about 21,000 clones, nearly 90% seen once. CDR1 is MGHRA and CDR2 is YSYEKL in the germline V gene. With V trimmed by 4 bases and J by 5 bases, 14 bases remained unmatched. This CDR3 is built from 18 residues. This clone was recorded only once. This sequence was found in an older woman with urothelial cancer. The V call is TRBV4-1, the J call TRBJ2-5, with TRBD2 matching over 12 bases. Sequencing was performed on PBMCs, taken around atezolizumab (anti-PD-L1) treatment. The CDR3 nucleotides read TGCGCCAGCAGCCGAACGGGACTAGCGGGTGGGCCGGGGGAGACCCAGTACTTC. This codes for CASSRTGLAGGPGETQYF.